The clone carrying this T cell receptor beta chain has at least ten counts. Its cognate antigen is unknown. These data come from a study of blood T cells in healthy people across ages. Study-wide results and caveats: Roughly linear age-related decline in beta diversity appeared, significant by age approximately 41.

Germline CDR1 ENHRY, CDR2 SYGVKD. The CDR3 loop spans 15 amino acids. V dropped 0 bases and J dropped 6 bases, with 15 bases sitting between them. For the second PCR, which ran for about 6 to 11 cycles, a sample-barcoded 5' primer and a J-beta primer mix were used. One entry per CDR3 protein results from TCRdb running MiXCR on the 5' RACE reads. In the table there are about 1.6 million distinct CDR3 sequences, 30% to 40% of which are singletons. Per-sample PBMC isolation yielded at least 7 million cells. The chain joins TRBV10-3 to TRBJ2-7; D tentatively fits TRBD1 or TRBD2 (5 bases each). The sequence was collected from a woman aged 25 to 45 in good health. The specimen sequenced was blood. In DNA form, the CDR3 reads TGTGCCATCAGTGAGTCCCGGGACGAGCCTCGCGAGCAGTACTTC. Protein sequence: CAISESRDEPREQYF.